The 32 T cell receptor beta chains presented below share a single source sample, sequenced in a study of T-cell memory formation after mild COVID-19. MiXCR, applied by TCRdb to the 5' RACE reads, yields one record per CDR3 protein. The sample has 300,000 to 350,000 distinct CDR3 sequences, just under 20% seen once. Sample: PBMCs or a T cell subset sorted from them (not recorded which). The source of these receptors is a man between 18 and 35 years old who had mild COVID-19 (a few samples of this study predate the infection). Cell type and time point are not known.

This clonotype was detected a few times. The chain couples TRBV4-1 to TRBJ2-1; D tentatively reads TRBD1 or TRBD2 (5 bases each). Trimming removed 1 base at V and 4 bases at J, with 17 bases between. The CDR3 has 17 amino acids. CDR1 is MGHRA and CDR2 is YSYEKL in the germline V gene. The CDR3 loop reads CASSQGLGAPLYNEQFF. The CDR3 coding sequence is TGCGCCAGCAGCCAAGGGCTCGGGGCCCCCCTTTACAATGAGCAGTTCTTC.

This sequence joins TRBV3-1 and TRBJ2-2, with 8 bases matching TRBD2. The trim removed 1 base at V and 2 bases at J, leaving 9 bases unmatched. The CDR3 has 18 residues. Germline-derived CDR1 and CDR2 are LGHDT and YNNKEL (reference sequence). CDR3 coding DNA: TGTGCCAGCAGCCAAGTCCCAGCGGGGGCCTTAAACACCGGGGAGCTGTTTTTT. It is translated as CASSQVPAGALNTGELFF.

The chain uses TRBV28 and TRBJ1-1; unclear D gene. CDR1 MDHEN and CDR2 SYDVKM come from the germline V gene. The V and J ends lost 6 bases and 10 bases respectively, with 12 bases between them. This CDR3 spans 11 amino acids. The CDR3 loop reads CASSPDGRAFF. CDR3 DNA sequence: TGTGCCAGCAGCCCCGACGGCCGAGCTTTCTTT.

J is TRBJ1-2 and V is TRBV6-2 or TRBV6-3; D remains unclear. This CDR3 contains 14 residues. Germline CDR1 and CDR2: MNHEY and SVGEGT. Between the trimmed V and J ends, which lost 4 bases and 4 bases, there was a span of 13 bases. The CDR3 loop reads CASSSYDGSYGYTF. The CDR3 DNA reads TGTGCCAGCAGTTCCTATGACGGCAGCTATGGCTACACCTTC.

The chain recombines TRBV7-2 with TRBJ2-5, with 7 bases identical to TRBD1. V was pared by 3 bases and J by 7 bases, with 8 bases of the junction left unmatched. The CDR3 has 14 residues. The germline CDR1 and CDR2 sequences are SGHTA and FQGNSA. CDR3 in DNA: TGTGCCAGCAGCTTGGGGCAACAGGGGTCGACCCAGTACTTC. Translating gives CASSLGQQGSTQYF. The variable domain in full, completed from reference TRBV7-2 and TRBJ2-5, reads GAGVSQSPSNKVTEKGKDVELRCDPISGHTALYWYRQSLGQGLEFLIYFQGNSAPDKSGLPSDRFSAERTGGSVSTLTIQRTQQEDSAVYLCASSLGQQGSTQYFGPGTRLLVL.

This clonotype was seen repeatedly, ten times or more. The rearrangement uses TRBV5-1 and TRBJ1-1; 7 bases are shared with TRBD1. The CDR3 loop spans 14 amino acids. With V trimmed by 6 bases and J by 5 bases, 10 bases remained unmatched. Looked up from germline, CDR1 is SGHRS and CDR2 is YFSETQ. The CDR3 DNA is TGCGCCAGCACCCTTACAGGGGAATTTACTGAAGCTTTCTTT. Amino acids: CASTLTGEFTEAFF.

The rearrangement links TRBV7-2 to TRBJ2-7; 9 nucleotides match TRBD1. CDR1 and CDR2 (germline): SGHTA, FQGNSA. V was clipped by 6 bases and J by 2 bases; unmatched bases: 8. The CDR3 contains 15 residues. The CDR3 DNA follows: TGTGCCAGCAGACCAAACAGGGGGCTGGCCTACGAGCAGTACTTC. It translates to CASRPNRGLAYEQYF.

This clonotype was seen more than once but under ten times. The chain couples TRBV5-4 to TRBJ2-5; 8 bases are a match to TRBD1. CDR1 is SGHNT, CDR2 YYREEE, per germline (reference sequence). J lost 5 bases, V lost 4 bases, and 7 bases had no gene match. CDR3 length equals 14 residues. This CDR3 is CASSPITGGETQYF. The CDR3 coding sequence is TGTGCCAGCAGCCCAATTACAGGGGGTGAGACCCAGTACTTC.

This clonotype showed up just a few times. The chain links TRBV20-1 to TRBJ2-7; D is perhaps TRBD2 (6 bases). Germline V gives CDR1 DFQATT, CDR2 SNEGSKA (reference sequence). The CDR3 is 14 amino acids. V gave up 3 bases and J gave up 2 bases, with 14 bases separating them. The CDR3 region is CSARPGGAAYEQYF. As DNA, the CDR3 is TGCAGTGCTAGGCCCGGGGGTGCCGCCTACGAGCAGTACTTC.

The chain carries TRBV6-6 and TRBJ1-5; 7 bases align to TRBD1. Unmatched junction bases numbered 7, after V lost 5 bases and J lost 6 bases. Germline lookup yields CDR1 MNHNY and CDR2 SVGAGI (reference sequence). The length of the CDR3 is 14 residues. CDR3 in DNA: TGTGCCAGCAGTCAGACAGGGTGGGCTCAGCCCCAGCATTTT. Its protein product is CASSQTGWAQPQHF.

In its sample, this clonotype was seen a few times. The genes are TRBV6-5 and TRBJ2-4; D may be TRBD2 (5 bases). The CDR3 sequence is 16 residues long. V was trimmed by 2 bases and J by 1 base, leaving 12 bases between them. CDR1 MNHEY and CDR2 SVGAGI come from the germline V gene. The DNA of the CDR3 is TGTGCCAGCAGTTACGCCTCGTCTAGCGCCAAAAACATTCAGTACTTC. Amino acids: CASSYASSSAKNIQYF.

The V and J genes are TRBV10-1 and TRBJ1-4; D gene unclear. V lost 6 bases, J lost 8 bases, and 10 bases lay in between. Germline V CDR1 and CDR2: WNHNN, SYGVQD (reference sequence). The CDR3 has 12 residues. The CDR3 here is CASRIGDEKLFF. The CDR3 coding sequence is TGCGCCAGCAGGATTGGAGACGAAAAACTGTTTTTT.

This clonotype was detected many times. This chain connects TRBV19 to TRBJ2-2; a weak D match, TRBD1 (6 bases). Trimming shortened V by 5 bases and J by 4 bases, and 11 bases separated the two germline ends. Germline loops: CDR1 LNHDA, CDR2 SQIVND (reference sequence). This CDR3 comprises 14 residues. The CDR3 bases are TGTGCCAGTAGTGGGGTAGGGGGCACCGGGGAGCTGTTTTTT. This sequence encodes CASSGVGGTGELFF.

This clonotype has only a few counts. The V call is TRBV28, the J call TRBJ1-4; 7 bases match TRBD1. The germline V gene has CDR1 MDHEN and CDR2 SYDVKM. V lost 8 bases and J lost 0; bases outside the gene matches: 3. The CDR3 is 14 residues long. The CDR3 spells CASRDSTTNEKLFF. The CDR3 DNA reads as TGTGCCAGCCGGGACAGCACAACTAATGAAAAACTGTTTTTT.

The chain joins TRBV7-8 to TRBJ1-5; D remains unclear. V was clipped by 8 bases and J by 0 bases, with 11 bases between them. Looked up from germline, CDR1 is SGHVS and CDR2 is FQNEAQ. CDR3 length equals 14 residues. DNA of the CDR3: TGTGCCAGCGCCCCTGAGGGTAGCAATCAGCCCCAGCATTTT. Translating it yields CASAPEGSNQPQHF.

V gene TRBV12-2 combines with J gene TRBJ1-5. TRBV12-2 counts as a pseudogene. The CDR3 runs to 10 residues. The CDR3 sequence is CASRLGPQHF. CDR3 DNA sequence: TGTGCAAGTCGCTTAGGGCCCCAGCATTTT.

J is TRBJ1-2 and V is TRBV6-5, with a possible D match to TRBD1 (5 bases). With 0 bases removed from V and 5 bases from J, the gap between germline ends came to 19 bases. Germline CDR1 and CDR2: MNHEY and SVGAGI. CDR3 size: 17 residues. The CDR3 region is CASSYSGVDWDPYGYTF. CDR3 DNA: TGTGCCAGCAGTTACTCGGGGGTTGATTGGGATCCTTATGGCTACACCTTC.

The rearrangement links TRBV18 to TRBJ2-2, with D maybe TRBD2 (5 bases). The CDR3 consists of 15 residues. The germline V gene has CDR1 KGHSH and CDR2 LQKENI. Trimming removed 3 bases from V and 3 bases from J, with 11 bases in between. The CDR3, as DNA: TGTGCCAGCTCACCCCGACGGGATCACACCGGGGAGCTGTTTTTT. Protein sequence: CASSPRRDHTGELFF.

This clonotype has just a few counts. V usage is TRBV6-1 and J usage is TRBJ1-5; 10 bases align to TRBD1. J gave up 3 bases and V 4 bases, and 3 bases lay outside the gene matches. The length of the CDR3 is 15 residues. Germline V lookup: CDR1 MNHNS, CDR2 SASEGT. In DNA, the CDR3 is TGTGCCAGCAGTGGGGGACAGGGGTACAATCAGCCCCAGCATTTT. This gives the protein CASSGGQGYNQPQHF.

In its sample, this clonotype was seen a few times. J is TRBJ2-1 and V is TRBV7-2; no clear D. CDR1 is SGHTA, CDR2 FQGNSA, per germline. This CDR3 has 10 residues. Trimming removed 5 bases at V and 8 bases at J, with 4 bases between. In DNA form, the CDR3 reads TGTGCCAGCAGCCACTATGAGCAGTTCTTC. The encoded protein is CASSHYEQFF. Variable domain in full (rest from reference TRBV7-2 and TRBJ2-1): GAGVSQSPSNKVTEKGKDVELRCDPISGHTALYWYRQSLGQGLEFLIYFQGNSAPDKSGLPSDRFSAERTGGSVSTLTIQRTQQEDSAVYLCASSHYEQFFGPGTRLTVL.

This clonotype has a count of ten or more. The chain recombines TRBV20-1 with TRBJ2-3, with D perhaps being TRBD1 or TRBD2 (6 bases each). The V end was cut by 4 bases, the J end by 4 bases, with 18 bases between. This CDR3 contains 15 residues. From germline, CDR1 is DFQATT and CDR2 SNEGSKA (reference sequence). The CDR3 sequence is CSATASGAGSDTQYF. The CDR3 DNA is TGCAGTGCTACCGCCTCGGGGGCCGGATCAGATACGCAGTATTTT.

This clonotype has a handful of counts. The chain links TRBV6-6 to TRBJ1-2; the D gene is possibly TRBD1 (5 bases). CDR1 MNHNY and CDR2 SVGAGI come from the germline V gene (reference sequence). The V gene lost 7 bases and the J gene lost 4 bases, with 13 bases spanning the gap. CDR3 length equals 13 residues. The CDR3 here is CASIAARVYGYTF. CDR3 sequence (DNA): TGTGCCAGCATTGCCGCCAGGGTCTATGGCTACACCTTC.

This chain connects TRBV2 to TRBJ1-2; D is ambiguous. Trimming stripped 2 bases from V and 6 bases from J, with 16 bases between. This CDR3 is 15 amino acids long. Germline assignment: CDR1 SNHLY and CDR2 FYNNEI. DNA for the CDR3: TGTGCCAGCAGTGAAAGGAAGGAGCCCTATCATGGCTACACCTTC. Its protein is CASSERKEPYHGYTF.

This clonotype was counted only a few times. CDR3: CASSSPPYEQYV. For the CDR3, the DNA is TGTGCCAGCAGCTCTCCCCCCTACGAGCAGTACGTC. The gene calls are TRBV7-9 and TRBJ2-7; D gene unclear. The V end lost 4 bases, the J end lost 2 bases, and 6 bases lay between the germline ends. Germline-derived CDR1 and CDR2 are SEHNR and FQNEAQ (reference sequence). The CDR3 extends over 12 amino acids.

The chain joins TRBV12-3 or TRBV12-4 to TRBJ2-5; perhaps D is TRBD1 or TRBD2 (5 bases each). The CDR3 runs to 15 residues. V was pared by 6 bases and J by 5 bases, with 19 bases between. CDR3 coding DNA: TGTGCCAGCAGGCCCCTCAAGTCCGGGGACGAGACCCAGTACTTC. Residues: CASRPLKSGDETQYF.

The chain links TRBV27 to TRBJ2-3, with D maybe TRBD1 (6 bases). The V end lost 6 bases, the J end lost 0 bases, and 22 bases lay between the germline ends. The CDR3 covers 18 residues. Germline V gene data show CDR1 as MNHEY and CDR2 as SMNVEV (reference sequence). CDR3 in DNA: TGTGCCAGCAGAAGCCTCGGGACAACCGGAACTAGCACAGATACGCAGTATTTT. Translating it yields CASRSLGTTGTSTDTQYF.

The chain couples TRBV11-2 to TRBJ1-1, with 8 positions matching TRBD1. The CDR3 has 12 residues. V lost 8 bases to trimming and J lost 6 bases; unmatched junction nucleotides: 5. Germline-derived CDR1 and CDR2 are SGHAT and FQNNGV. DNA of the CDR3: TGTGCCAGCGGTGGACAGGGCTCTGAAGCTTTCTTT. This encodes CASGGQGSEAFF.

V and J are TRBV7-9 and TRBJ1-4; no reliable D call. The V end was cut by 3 bases, the J end by 8 bases, with 7 bases between. Germline loops: CDR1 SEHNR, CDR2 FQNEAQ (reference sequence). The CDR3 has 12 residues. The CDR3 DNA sequence: TGTGCCAGCAGCTTGACTCAGGAAAAACTGTTTTTT. The encoded protein is CASSLTQEKLFF.

The chain combines TRBV9 with TRBJ1-1, with D maybe TRBD1 (5 bases). The V end lost 4 bases, the J end lost 3 bases, and 16 bases lay between the germline ends. The CDR3 runs 15 residues. Germline CDR1 is SGDLS and CDR2 is YYNGEE. CDR3 sequence (DNA): TGTGCCAGCAGCCCCCGGGGGTCCGGAGACACTGAAGCTTTCTTT. Amino acids: CASSPRGSGDTEAFF. The full variable domain, its missing parts supplied by reference TRBV9 and TRBJ1-1, is DSGVTQTPKHLITATGQRVTLRCSPRSGDLSVYWYQQSLDQGLQFLIQYYNGEERAKGNILERFSAQQFPDLHSELNLSSLELGDSALYFCASSPRGSGDTEAFFGQGTRLTVV.

As for this clonotype: In this CDR3 the conserved last residue, phenylalanine or tryptophan, is missing, so a read error is likely. No DNA is shown, since the ends of the CDR3 on it are uncertain; the CDR3 is the one TCRdb lists. CDR3 sequence reads: CASSYGAR. The rearrangement joins TRBV6-8 to TRBJ1-2; TRBD1 reflects the table's D call only, with no check against the DNA. The CDR3 contains 8 residues when both ends are counted. CDR1 is MNHGY and CDR2 is SAAAGT in the germline V gene.

This chain links TRBV20-1 with TRBJ1-1; tentative D call: TRBD1 (6 bases). V gave up 0 bases and J gave up 3 bases, with 17 bases separating them. CDR1 is DFQATT, CDR2 SNEGSKA, per germline (reference sequence). This CDR3 region has 16 residues. In nucleotides, the CDR3 is TGCAGTGCTAGAGATCCGAAAACAGGGCAGGACACTGAAGCTTTCTTT. This codes for CSARDPKTGQDTEAFF.

There are a few counts of this clonotype. The rearrangement joins TRBV5-6 to TRBJ2-7; 10 nucleotides align to TRBD1. V shed 4 bases, J shed 2 bases, and the junction held 12 bases outside the gene matches. The CDR3 is made up of 17 amino acids. Germline V gene sequence: CDR1 SGHDT, CDR2 YYEEEE. CDR3 bases: TGTGCCAGCAGCCCCCCACCCATGGACAGGGGGACCTACGAGCAGTACTTC. Translated, it gives CASSPPPMDRGTYEQYF.